The 15 T cell receptor beta chains given below trace back to one sample, sequenced in a study of T cell repertoires in cytomegalovirus infection. One entry per CDR3 protein, called by TCRdb with MiXCR from the reads. The sample shows hundreds of thousands of distinct CDR3 sequences, more than 25% of them seen only once. No antigen has been assigned to these receptors. Specimen: cultured CD8+ T cells from PBMCs, collected from culture after CMV antigen stimulation. The receptors were sampled from a human donor in good health (CMV status not recorded). Some clones in this sample may be carry-over from other donors' samples.

The CDR3 protein is CSVVRQSYGYTF. DNA of the CDR3: TGCAGCGTTGTAAGGCAGTCTTATGGCTACACCTTC. The genes are TRBV29-1 and TRBJ1-2; D is undetermined. The CDR3 is 12 residues long. V lost 4 bases to trimming and J lost 5 bases, with 11 bases between them. Germline CDR1 is SQVTM and CDR2 is ANQGSEA. Full variable domain (missing parts from reference TRBV29-1 and TRBJ1-2): SAVISQKPSRDICQRGTSLTIQCQVDSQVTMMFWYRQQPGQSLTLIATANQGSEATYESGFVIDKFPISRPNLTFSTLTVSNMSPEDSSIYLCSVVRQSYGYTFGSGTRLTVV.

This chain uses TRBV11-1 with TRBJ2-6; TRBD2 aligns across 7 bases. Losses at the gene ends were 5 bases for V and 9 bases for J; bases not matched to a gene: 10. The CDR3 runs 15 residues. Germline CDR1 SGHAT, CDR2 FQDESV (reference sequence). Here the CDR3 DNA reads TGTGCCAGCAGCCCCTCACGAGGGAGGGACAACGTCCTGACTTTC. Translating gives CASSPSRGRDNVLTF.

This chain links TRBV27 with TRBJ1-4, with D uncertain. Germline CDR1 MNHEY, CDR2 SMNVEV (reference sequence). The CDR3 covers 14 residues. The V end lost 4 bases, the J end lost 8 bases, and 14 bases lay between the germline ends. CDR3 in amino acids: CASSSIHGLEKLFF. The CDR3 nucleotides read TGTGCCAGCAGTTCTATACATGGTTTGGAAAAACTGTTTTTT.

This clonotype appeared many times. The V gene is TRBV11-1, the J gene TRBJ2-7, with a weak D call TRBD2 (5 bases). Trimming removed 5 bases from V and 4 bases from J, with 15 bases in between. The CDR3 has 14 amino acids. Germline CDR1 is SGHAT and CDR2 is FQDESV (reference sequence). The CDR3 loop reads CASSILDGGYEQYV. The CDR3 bases are TGTGCCAGCAGCATCCTTGATGGAGGATACGAGCAGTACGTC.

The chain joins TRBV19 to TRBJ2-5, with D possibly TRBD2 on 5 matching bases. This CDR3 spans 13 amino acids. Trimming shortened V by 3 bases and J by 4 bases, and 9 bases separated the two germline ends. CDR1 is LNHDA, CDR2 SQIVND, per germline (reference sequence). The CDR3 sequence: CASSIIAGETQYF. The CDR3 coding sequence is TGTGCCAGTAGTATCATTGCGGGAGAGACCCAGTACTTC.

As regards this clonotype: Since no conserved phenylalanine or tryptophan closes the CDR3, a read error is the likely cause. It is unclear where the CDR3 begins or ends on the DNA, so no DNA is shown, and the CDR3 is as TCRdb lists it. The CDR3 loop is CASTSLTV. The chain couples TRBV6-1 to TRBJ1-2. The CDR3 contains 8 residues when both ends are counted. Germline CDR1 and CDR2: MNHNS and SASEGT.

The chain uses TRBV7-9 and TRBJ1-5, with unresolved D. Trimming pared 5 bases from V and 3 bases from J, leaving 11 bases between. The V gene's germline CDR1 is SEHNR and CDR2 FQNEAQ (reference sequence). The CDR3 sequence is 14 residues long. CDR3 sequence: CASSLSAHNQPQHF. Here the CDR3 DNA reads TGTGCCAGCAGCCTCTCGGCACACAATCAGCCCCAGCATTTT.

This clonotype has more than one count but fewer than ten. The rearrangement links TRBV11-1 to TRBJ2-7; D is undetermined. The CDR3 covers 13 residues. Looked up from germline, CDR1 is SGHAT and CDR2 is FQDESV (reference sequence). The germline V and J ends were trimmed by 5 bases and 2 bases, with 10 bases remaining between them. CDR3 protein: CASSAGMAYEQYV. The CDR3 DNA follows: TGTGCCAGCAGCGCCGGAATGGCCTACGAGCAGTACGTC.

Comments on this clonotype: Being one base from a much bigger clone, this may be a read error. V gene TRBV12-3 or TRBV12-4 combines with J gene TRBJ2-1; 8 nucleotides match TRBD2. This CDR3 is built from 15 residues. Written as DNA, the CDR3 is TGTGTCAGCAGACTAAGCGGGGGTGTGGTAAATGAGCAGTTCTTC. Translated: CVSRLSGGVVNEQFF.

The V gene is TRBV27, the J gene TRBJ2-7; 8 positions match TRBD1. From germline, CDR1 is MNHEY and CDR2 SMNVEV (reference sequence). The CDR3 is 13 amino acids. Trimming took 5 bases from V and 1 from J; bases not matched to a gene: 1. The CDR3 reads CASSTGGSYEQYV. The CDR3 DNA sequence: TGTGCCAGCAGTACAGGGGGGTCCTACGAGCAGTACGTC.

This clonotype has only a few counts. This chain links TRBV29-1 with TRBJ1-2; D gene unclear. Germline CDR1 and CDR2: SQVTM and ANQGSEA. The CDR3 is 14 residues long. Deletions cut 5 bases from V and 6 bases from J, with 19 bases between. The DNA of the CDR3 is TGCAGCGTTCCCATCCCGCCTCGACCCGATGGCTACACCTTC. It yields the protein CSVPIPPRPDGYTF.

This clonotype was detected a few times. V gene TRBV6-1 combines with J gene TRBJ2-2; D not resolved. Trimming shortened V by 5 bases and J by 4 bases, and 14 bases separated the two germline ends. The length of the CDR3 is 15 residues. Germline-derived CDR1 and CDR2 are MNHNS and SASEGT. The DNA of the CDR3 is TGTGCCAGCAGTTGGGATTTCCCTGGCACCGGGGAGCTGTTTTTT. Amino acid sequence: CASSWDFPGTGELFF.

This clonotype has at least ten counts. The chain uses TRBV18 and TRBJ1-6; the D gene is possibly TRBD1 (5 bases). V was clipped by 4 bases and J by 5 bases, with 12 bases between them. CDR3 length: 15 amino acids. The V gene's germline CDR1 is KGHSH and CDR2 LQKENI. The CDR3 loop is CASSLWDRDNSPLHF. The CDR3 nucleotides read TGTGCCAGCTCACTCTGGGACCGGGATAATTCACCCCTCCACTTT.

The chain links TRBV27 to TRBJ2-2; possible D gene TRBD1, 5 bases. Trimming removed 3 bases at V and 4 bases at J, with 9 bases between. From germline, CDR1 is MNHEY and CDR2 SMNVEV (reference sequence). The CDR3 runs to 14 residues. The CDR3, as DNA: TGTGCCAGCAGTTTCCTGGGGCCCACCGGGGAGCTGTTTTTT. Translating gives CASSFLGPTGELFF.

This clonotype was counted between two and nine times. The chain combines TRBV6-5 with TRBJ2-1, with D tentatively TRBD2 (6 bases). CDR1 is MNHEY, CDR2 SVGAGI, per germline. This CDR3 contains 16 residues. With 2 bases removed from V and 4 bases from J, the gap between germline ends came to 15 bases. The CDR3 region is CASSYPQGEDYNEQFF. For the CDR3, the DNA is TGTGCCAGCAGTTACCCCCAAGGGGAGGATTACAATGAGCAGTTCTTC.